The clone carrying this T cell receptor (beta chain) occurred a few times. What it recognizes is unknown. Per germline, CDR1 WSHSY and CDR2 SAAADI. Trimming left V 1 base short and J 5 bases short, with 5 bases between. The CDR3 totals 13 residues. The sample comes from a study of early T cells in non-severe SARS-CoV-2 infection. Across the study: The study sequenced bulk RNA from unsorted whole blood, with chains unpaired.

Study results and limitations: Matches to VDJdb favored anti-spike CD8 responses and missed private and CD4 specificities.

The library protocol tagged individual cDNA molecules with unique molecular identifiers. TCRdb processed the 5' RACE reads anew with MiXCR; each CDR3 protein has one entry. In the table there are 40,000 to 55,000 distinct CDR3 sequences, around 6.1% of which are singletons. This sequence joins TRBV10-2 and TRBJ2-2; D gene uncertain. Sequencing was performed on whole blood, taken at baseline. The sequence was collected from an adult who was a healthcare worker with PCR-confirmed SARS-CoV-2 infection or an uninfected control (not recorded which). For the CDR3, the DNA is TGCGCCAGCAGTGAGTTGCCAACCGGGGAGCTGTTTTTT. The encoded protein is CASSELPTGELFF.